The T cell receptor (beta chain) described here comes from a study of blood T cell repertoires in COVID-19. Turning to the study itself: Acute and convalescent COVID-19 specimens originated in the United States, Italy and Spain.

Method: immunoSEQ multiplex PCR; TCRdb's copy keeps in-frame clones and lacks some. The sample lists tens of thousands of clones, approximately 80% occurring once. This clone showed up just a few times. This CDR3 has 15 amino acids. Trimming stripped 5 bases from V and 0 bases from J, with 13 bases between. The germline gives CDR1 LGHDT, CDR2 YNNKEL (reference sequence). V and J are TRBV3-1 (or the pseudogene TRBV3-2) and TRBJ1-2; D not resolved. Sequencing used peripheral blood. This TCR was recovered from a woman of 80 years or more with acute or convalescent COVID-19. The CDR3 reads CASSSRTGSNYGYTF. CDR3 DNA sequence: TGTGCCAGCAGCTCACGGACTGGATCTAACTATGGCTACACCTTC.